The 15 T cell receptor beta chains below come from one sample, sequenced in a study of cytomegalovirus exposure and HLA in healthy donors. Use of 60 Vbeta and 13 Jbeta primers characterized the PCR. Repertoires were generated with immunoSEQ multiplex PCR, while TCRdb's copy carries only in-frame clones and drops some. The sample holds some 140,000 clones; under 10% are singletons and the top ten take more than 6.5%. The material sequenced was PBMCs. The origin of the receptors is a middle-aged woman in good health and CMV-seropositive.

This clone was found a few times. The J gene is TRBJ2-5, the V gene TRBV7-9, with 8 nucleotides matching TRBD2. After removal of 9 bases from V and 3 bases from J, the junction contained 15 bases not matched to a gene. In germline, CDR1 is SEHNR, CDR2 FQNEAQ (reference sequence). The CDR3 totals 16 residues. CDR3 coding DNA: TGTGCCAGTTCGAACCGGGGGGGAAGTGATAAAGAGACCCAGTACTTC. Encoded protein: CASSNRGGSDKETQYF.

This chain links TRBV7-9 with TRBJ1-1, with D uncertain. The V gene's germline CDR1 is SEHNR and CDR2 FQNEAQ (reference sequence). This CDR3 comprises 13 residues. V gave up 2 bases and J gave up 0 bases, with 4 bases separating them. CDR3 bases: TGTGCCAGCAGCTTACAAATGAACACTGAAGCTTTCTTT. It is translated as CASSLQMNTEAFF.

This rearrangement joins TRBV6-5 to TRBJ1-6; TRBD1 matches at 8 bases. Per the germline V gene, CDR1 is MNHEY and CDR2 is SVGAGI. Trimming removed 2 bases from V and 9 bases from J; junction bases left unmatched: 6. CDR3 size: 15 residues. CDR3 loop: CASSYAGGVGSPLHF. Here the CDR3 DNA reads TGTGCCAGCAGTTACGCAGGGGGCGTCGGTTCACCCCTCCACTTT.

The chain links TRBV5-1 to TRBJ1-1, with a tentative D call TRBD1 (6 bases). The CDR3 spans 14 residues. Germline-derived CDR1 and CDR2 are SGHRS and YFSETQ. The ends were cut back, 4 bases at V and 0 bases at J, with 10 bases in the middle. The CDR3, as DNA: TGCGCCAGCAGCCAGGGGACCATGAACACTGAAGCTTTCTTT. Translated, it gives CASSQGTMNTEAFF.

This clone was detected only a few times. This chain joins TRBV2 and TRBJ1-2, with 7 bases fitting TRBD1. This CDR3 spans 16 amino acids. The junction had 10 bases not matched to a gene; V was cut back by 0 bases and J by 6 bases. Per the germline V gene, CDR1 is SNHLY and CDR2 is FYNNEI. The CDR3 is CASSEAATGRIDGYTF. CDR3 DNA sequence: TGTGCCAGCAGTGAAGCAGCGACAGGGCGGATTGATGGCTACACCTTC.

This clone was counted a few times. The chain recombines TRBV7-2 with TRBJ1-2; no definite D call. V lost 5 bases and J 2 bases, leaving 12 bases between the germline ends. The CDR3 is 14 amino acids. In germline, CDR1 is SGHTA, CDR2 FQGNSA. In DNA form, the CDR3 reads TGTGCCAGCAGCCAAAGGCGGGTAAACTATGGCTACACCTTC. Amino acid sequence: CASSQRRVNYGYTF.

This chain uses TRBV18 with TRBJ2-1; 7 nucleotides match TRBD1. Trimming took 2 bases from V and 2 from J; bases not matched to a gene: 6. Germline values: CDR1 KGHSH, CDR2 LQKENI. The CDR3 runs to 16 residues. The CDR3 loop is CASSPTGTVTYNEQFF. The DNA for the CDR3 is TGTGCCAGCTCACCAACCGGGACAGTGACCTACAATGAGCAGTTCTTC.

V gene TRBV2 combines with J gene TRBJ1-1, with D possibly matching TRBD1 (5 bases). The germline V gene has CDR1 SNHLY and CDR2 FYNNEI. V was clipped by 4 bases and J by 9 bases, with 9 bases between them. This CDR3 has 11 residues. The CDR3 bases are TGTGCCAGCAGTGGGGGGGAGAAAGCTTTCTTT. This sequence encodes CASSGGEKAFF.

The chain is built from TRBV5-6 and TRBJ1-5; 7 nucleotides agree with TRBD1. Losses at the gene ends were 4 bases for V and 6 bases for J; bases not matched to a gene: 10. CDR1 and CDR2 from the germline V gene are SGHDT and YYEEEE. The CDR3 is 15 amino acids. The CDR3: CASSQGGTARQPQHF. CDR3 DNA sequence: TGTGCCAGCAGCCAAGGGGGGACAGCGCGTCAGCCCCAGCATTTT.

In its sample, this clone was seen a few times. This chain connects TRBV19 to TRBJ2-1, with TRBD1 identical over 9 bases. The V gene's germline CDR1 is LNHDA and CDR2 SQIVND (reference sequence). The trim removed 2 bases at V and 8 bases at J, leaving 10 bases unmatched. This CDR3 is built from 16 residues. CDR3 sequence reads: CASSISGQGNSDEQFF. The CDR3 nucleotides are TGTGCCAGTAGTATAAGCGGACAGGGGAATTCGGATGAGCAGTTCTTC.

V is TRBV15 and J is TRBJ1-4, with unresolved D. V was pared by 5 bases and J by 5 bases, with 9 bases between. This CDR3 comprises 13 residues. Germline V lookup: CDR1 LNHNV, CDR2 YYDKDF (reference sequence). DNA of the CDR3: TGTGCCACCAGCTCCCGGAGGAATGAAAAACTGTTTTTT. This translates into CATSSRRNEKLFF.

The chain has TRBV7-8 and TRBJ2-4, with D maybe TRBD2 (7 bases). The CDR3 runs 16 residues. The germline V gene encodes CDR1 SGHVS and CDR2 FQNEAQ. Trimming took off 4 bases at V and 0 bases at J, with 13 bases between the two ends. This CDR3 is CASSSGEGIAKNIQYF. The CDR3 nucleotides read TGTGCCAGCAGCTCAGGGGAGGGAATAGCCAAAAACATTCAGTACTTC.

The rearrangement links TRBV7-3 to TRBJ1-4; TRBD1 agrees at 8 bases. Trimming took 1 base from V and 8 from J; bases not matched to a gene: 6. CDR1 SGHTA and CDR2 FQGTGA come from the germline V gene. The CDR3 runs to 15 residues. CDR3 sequence (DNA): TGTGCCAGCAGCTTAATCGGACAGGGTAGCGAAAAACTGTTTTTT. This encodes CASSLIGQGSEKLFF.

V is TRBV5-4 and J is TRBJ2-3; no definite D call. The CDR3 runs to 14 residues. The V gene lost 0 bases and the J gene lost 1 base, with 6 bases spanning the gap. Germline-derived CDR1 and CDR2 are SGHNT and YYREEE (reference sequence). DNA for the CDR3: TGTGCCAGCAGCTTGGTGGCTGGCACAGATACGCAGTATTTT. This sequence encodes CASSLVAGTDTQYF.

The chain joins TRBV5-1 to TRBJ1-1; TRBD1 is a possible D gene (6 bases). CDR1 is SGHRS, CDR2 YFSETQ, per germline. The germline V and J ends were trimmed by 0 bases and 4 bases, with 10 bases remaining between them. The CDR3 spans 14 residues. The CDR3 reads CASSLEAGVTEAFF. CDR3 nucleotide sequence: TGCGCCAGCAGCTTGGAGGCAGGGGTCACTGAAGCTTTCTTT.